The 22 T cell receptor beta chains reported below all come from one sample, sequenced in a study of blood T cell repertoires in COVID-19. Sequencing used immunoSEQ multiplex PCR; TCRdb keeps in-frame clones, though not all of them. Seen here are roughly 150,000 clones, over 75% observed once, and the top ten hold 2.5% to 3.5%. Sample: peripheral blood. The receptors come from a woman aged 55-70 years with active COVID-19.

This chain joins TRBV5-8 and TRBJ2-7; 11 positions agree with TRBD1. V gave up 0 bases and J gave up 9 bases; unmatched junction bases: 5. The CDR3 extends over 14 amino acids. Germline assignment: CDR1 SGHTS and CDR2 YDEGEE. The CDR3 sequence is CASSLAGQGEPQYF. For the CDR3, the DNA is TGTGCCAGCAGCTTGGCGGGACAGGGGGAGCCGCAGTACTTC.

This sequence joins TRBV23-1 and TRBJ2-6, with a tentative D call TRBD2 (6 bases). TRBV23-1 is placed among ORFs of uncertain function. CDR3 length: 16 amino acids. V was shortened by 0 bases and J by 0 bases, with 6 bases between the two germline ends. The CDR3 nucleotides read TGCGCCAGCAGTCAATCGGGGGGCTCTGGGGCCAACGTCCTGACTTTC. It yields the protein CASSQSGGSGANVLTF.

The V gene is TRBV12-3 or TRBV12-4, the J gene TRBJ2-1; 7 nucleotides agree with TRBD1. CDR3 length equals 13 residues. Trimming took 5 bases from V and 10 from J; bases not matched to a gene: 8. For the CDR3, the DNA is TGTGCCAGCAGTGGACAGGCCATAGGAGAGCAGTTCTTC. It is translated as CASSGQAIGEQFF.

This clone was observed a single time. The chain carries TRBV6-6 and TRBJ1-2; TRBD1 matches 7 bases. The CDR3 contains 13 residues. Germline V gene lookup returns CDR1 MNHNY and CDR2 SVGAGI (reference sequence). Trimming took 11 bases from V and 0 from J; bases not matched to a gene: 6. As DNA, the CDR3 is TGTGCCGGTTCTCAGGGGGCTAACTATGGCTACACCTTC. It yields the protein CAGSQGANYGYTF.

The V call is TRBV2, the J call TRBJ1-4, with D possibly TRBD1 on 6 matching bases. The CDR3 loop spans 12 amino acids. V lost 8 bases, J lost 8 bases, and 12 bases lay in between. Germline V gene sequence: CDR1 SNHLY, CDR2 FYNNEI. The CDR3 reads CASWTQGEKLFF. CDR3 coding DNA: TGTGCCAGCTGGACTCAGGGGGAAAAACTGTTTTTT.

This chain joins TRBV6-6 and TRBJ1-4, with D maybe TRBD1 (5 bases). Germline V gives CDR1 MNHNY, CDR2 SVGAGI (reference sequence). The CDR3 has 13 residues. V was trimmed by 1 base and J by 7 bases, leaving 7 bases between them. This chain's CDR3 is CASSYLGAEKLFF. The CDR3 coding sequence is TGTGCCAGCAGTTACTTAGGGGCTGAAAAACTGTTTTTT.

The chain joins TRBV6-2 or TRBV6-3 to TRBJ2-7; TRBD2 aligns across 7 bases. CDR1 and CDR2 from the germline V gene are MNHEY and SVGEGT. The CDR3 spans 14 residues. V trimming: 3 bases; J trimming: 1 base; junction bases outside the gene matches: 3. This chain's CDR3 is CASSYSGGSYEQYF. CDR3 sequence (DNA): TGTGCCAGCAGTTATTCCGGGGGGTCCTACGAGCAGTACTTC.

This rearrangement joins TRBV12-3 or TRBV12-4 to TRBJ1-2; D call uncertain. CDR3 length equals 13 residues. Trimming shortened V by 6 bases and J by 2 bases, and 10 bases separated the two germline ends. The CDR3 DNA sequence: TGTGCCAGCAGCCCTACTGAGAACTATGGCTACACCTTC. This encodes CASSPTENYGYTF.

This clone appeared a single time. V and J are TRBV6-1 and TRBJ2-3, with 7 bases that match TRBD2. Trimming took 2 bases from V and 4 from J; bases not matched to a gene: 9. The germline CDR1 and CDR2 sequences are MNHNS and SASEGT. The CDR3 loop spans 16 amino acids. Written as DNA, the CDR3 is TGTGCCAGCAGTGAATTCGGACTAGGAGGGTCAGATACGCAGTATTTT. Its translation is CASSEFGLGGSDTQYF.

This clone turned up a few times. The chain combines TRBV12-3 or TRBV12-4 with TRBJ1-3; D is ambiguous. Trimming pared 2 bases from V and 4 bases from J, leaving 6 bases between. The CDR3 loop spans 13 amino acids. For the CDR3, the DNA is TGTGCCAGCAGTTTATTTCGGGGAAACACCATATATTTT. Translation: CASSLFRGNTIYF.

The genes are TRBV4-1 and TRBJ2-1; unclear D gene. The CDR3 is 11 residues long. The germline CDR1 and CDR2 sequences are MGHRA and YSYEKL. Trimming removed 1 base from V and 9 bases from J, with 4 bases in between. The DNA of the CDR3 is TGCGCCAGCAGCCAAGTTCGTGAGCAGTTCTTC. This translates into CASSQVREQFF.

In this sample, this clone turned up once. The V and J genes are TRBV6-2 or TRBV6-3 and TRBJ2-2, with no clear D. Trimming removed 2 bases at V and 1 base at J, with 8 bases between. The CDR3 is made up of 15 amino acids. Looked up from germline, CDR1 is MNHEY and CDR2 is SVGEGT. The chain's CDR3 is CASSYQRMNTGELFF. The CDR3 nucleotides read TGTGCCAGCAGTTACCAGCGCATGAACACCGGGGAGCTGTTTTTT.

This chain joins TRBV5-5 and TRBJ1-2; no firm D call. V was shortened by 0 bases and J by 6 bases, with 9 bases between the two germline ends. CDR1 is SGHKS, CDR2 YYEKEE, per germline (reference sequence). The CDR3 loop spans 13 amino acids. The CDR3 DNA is TGTGCCAGCAGCTTGGTTCTTGCAGATGGCTACACCTTC. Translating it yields CASSLVLADGYTF.

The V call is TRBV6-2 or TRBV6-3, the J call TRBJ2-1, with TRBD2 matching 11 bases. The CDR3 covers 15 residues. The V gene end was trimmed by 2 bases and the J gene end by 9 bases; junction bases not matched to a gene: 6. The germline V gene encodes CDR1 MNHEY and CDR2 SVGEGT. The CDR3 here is CASSYGLAGIGEQFF. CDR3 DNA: TGTGCCAGCAGTTACGGACTAGCGGGTATCGGTGAGCAGTTCTTC.

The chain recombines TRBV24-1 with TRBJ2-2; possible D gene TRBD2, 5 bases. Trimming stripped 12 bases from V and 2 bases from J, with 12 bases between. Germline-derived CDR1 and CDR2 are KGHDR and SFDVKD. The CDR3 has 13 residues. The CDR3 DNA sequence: TGTGCCGCCCCCGGGAATAACACCGGGGAGCTGTTTTTT. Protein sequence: CAAPGNNTGELFF.

CDR3 residues: CASSLPGVTMNTEAFF. CDR3 DNA: TGTGCCAGCAGCTTGCCGGGGGTCACCATGAACACTGAAGCTTTCTTT. The chain combines TRBV5-8 with TRBJ1-1; D might be TRBD1 (5 bases). This CDR3 comprises 16 residues. Trimming took 1 base from V and 0 from J, leaving 13 bases between them. Germline CDR1 reads SGHTS; CDR2 reads YDEGEE.

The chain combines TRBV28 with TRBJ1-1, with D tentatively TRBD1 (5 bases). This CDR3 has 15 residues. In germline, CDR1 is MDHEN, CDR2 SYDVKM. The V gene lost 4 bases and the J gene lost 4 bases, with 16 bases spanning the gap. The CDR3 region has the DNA TGTGCCAGCAGTTCCCCTAGGGGTAGGAGCACTGAAGCTTTCTTT. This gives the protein CASSSPRGRSTEAFF.

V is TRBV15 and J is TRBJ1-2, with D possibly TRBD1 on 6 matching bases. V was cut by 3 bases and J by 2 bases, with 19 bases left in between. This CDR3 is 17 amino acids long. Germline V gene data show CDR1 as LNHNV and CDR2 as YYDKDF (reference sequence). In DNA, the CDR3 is TGTGCCACCAGCAGTGCCCGGGGGGCCCGGTCCAACTATGGCTACACCTTC. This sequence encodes CATSSARGARSNYGYTF.

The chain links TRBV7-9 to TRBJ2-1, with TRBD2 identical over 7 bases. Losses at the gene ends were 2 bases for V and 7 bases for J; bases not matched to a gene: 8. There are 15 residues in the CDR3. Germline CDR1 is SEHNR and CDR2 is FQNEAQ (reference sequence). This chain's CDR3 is CASSLRGGSRNEQFF. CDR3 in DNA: TGTGCCAGCAGCTTACGCGGCGGGAGTCGAAATGAGCAGTTCTTC.

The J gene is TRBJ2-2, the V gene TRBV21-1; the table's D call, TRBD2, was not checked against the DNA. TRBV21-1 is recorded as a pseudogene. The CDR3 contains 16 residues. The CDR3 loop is CASSKKPPSRPGELFF. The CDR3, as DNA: TGTGCCAGCAGCAAAAAGCCTCCGTCTAGGCCCGGGGAGCTGTTTTTT.

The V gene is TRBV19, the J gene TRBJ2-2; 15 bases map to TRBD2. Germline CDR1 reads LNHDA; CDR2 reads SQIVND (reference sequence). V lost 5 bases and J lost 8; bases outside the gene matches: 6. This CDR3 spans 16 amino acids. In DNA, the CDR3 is TGTGCCAGTAGTGGACTAGCGGGAGGGCCGTTGGGGGAGCTGTTTTTT. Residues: CASSGLAGGPLGELFF.

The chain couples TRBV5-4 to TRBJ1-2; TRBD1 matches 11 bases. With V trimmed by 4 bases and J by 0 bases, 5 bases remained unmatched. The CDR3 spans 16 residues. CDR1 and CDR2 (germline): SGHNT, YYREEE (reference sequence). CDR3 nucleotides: TGTGCCAGCAGCAGGGGACAGGGGGGAGCTAACTATGGCTACACCTTC. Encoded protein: CASSRGQGGANYGYTF.